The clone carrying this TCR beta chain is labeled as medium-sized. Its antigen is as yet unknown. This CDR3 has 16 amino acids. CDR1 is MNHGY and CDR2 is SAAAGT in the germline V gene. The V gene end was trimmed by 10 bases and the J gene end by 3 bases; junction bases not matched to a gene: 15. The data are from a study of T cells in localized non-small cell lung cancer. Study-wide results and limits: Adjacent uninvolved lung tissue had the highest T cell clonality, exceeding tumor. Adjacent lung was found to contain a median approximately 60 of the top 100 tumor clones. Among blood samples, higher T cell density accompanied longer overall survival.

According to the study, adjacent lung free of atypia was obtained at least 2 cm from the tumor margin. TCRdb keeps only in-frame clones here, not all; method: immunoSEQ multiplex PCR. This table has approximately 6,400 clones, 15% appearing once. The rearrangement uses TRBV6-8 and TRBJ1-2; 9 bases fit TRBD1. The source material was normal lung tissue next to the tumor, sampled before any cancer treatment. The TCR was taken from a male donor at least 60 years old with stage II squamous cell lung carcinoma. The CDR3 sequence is CATRGQGQRIDYGYTF. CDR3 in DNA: TGTGCCACGAGGGGACAGGGTCAAAGGATTGACTATGGCTACACCTTC.